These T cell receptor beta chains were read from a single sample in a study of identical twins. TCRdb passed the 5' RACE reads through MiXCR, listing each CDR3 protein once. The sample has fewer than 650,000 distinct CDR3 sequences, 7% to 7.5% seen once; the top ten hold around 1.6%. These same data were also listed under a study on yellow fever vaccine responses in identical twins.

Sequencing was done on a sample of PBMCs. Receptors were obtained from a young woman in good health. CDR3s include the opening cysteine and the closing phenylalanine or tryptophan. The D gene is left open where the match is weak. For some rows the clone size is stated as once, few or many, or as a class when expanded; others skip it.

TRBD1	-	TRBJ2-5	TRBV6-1	CAVTGDVQETQYF	TGTGCTGTTACAGGGGACGTTCAAGAGACCCAGTACTTC
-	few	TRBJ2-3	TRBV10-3	CAISGLAPAGVDTQYF	TGTGCCATCAGTGGGTTAGCCCCCGCGGGTGTAGATACGCAGTATTTT
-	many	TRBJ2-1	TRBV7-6	CASTNSKWESSYNEQFF	TGTGCCAGCACCAACTCCAAGTGGGAGAGCTCCTACAATGAGCAGTTCTTC
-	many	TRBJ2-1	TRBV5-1	CASSPVSAGSYNEQFF	TGCGCCAGCAGCCCCGTTTCCGCGGGCTCCTACAATGAGCAGTTCTTC
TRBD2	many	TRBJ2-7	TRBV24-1	CATSEGLAGESHEQYF	TGTGCCACCAGTGAGGGACTAGCGGGAGAATCCCACGAGCAGTACTTC
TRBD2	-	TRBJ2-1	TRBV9	CASSDPVAGSSYNEQFF	TGTGCCAGCAGCGACCCCGTAGCGGGAAGCTCCTACAATGAGCAGTTCTTC
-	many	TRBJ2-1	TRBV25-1	CASSESRTGWQFF	TGTGCCAGCAGTGAATCGCGGACGGGATGGCAGTTCTTC
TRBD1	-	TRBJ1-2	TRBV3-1	CASSQRTGVGGYTF	TGTGCCAGCAGCCAAAGGACAGGGGTAGGCGGCTACACCTTC
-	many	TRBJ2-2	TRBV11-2	CASRLSDTGELFF	TGTGCCAGCCGCCTAAGTGACACCGGGGAGCTGTTTTTT
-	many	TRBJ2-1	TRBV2	CASSVGLEYNEQFF	TGTGCCAGCAGTGTGGGACTGGAATACAATGAGCAGTTCTTC
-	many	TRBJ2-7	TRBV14	CASSPLGYEQYF	TGTGCCAGCAGCCCCCTAGGGTACGAGCAGTACTTC
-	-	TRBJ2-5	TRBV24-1	CATSDYLEETQYF	TGTGCCACCAGTGATTATCTAGAGGAGACCCAGTACTTC
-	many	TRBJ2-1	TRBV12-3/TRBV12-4	CASSFRDQGHEQFF	TGTGCCAGCAGTTTCCGTGACCAAGGACATGAGCAGTTCTTC
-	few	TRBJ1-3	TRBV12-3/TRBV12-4	CASSPGQVSGNTIYF	TGTGCCAGCAGTCCAGGACAAGTCTCTGGAAACACCATATATTTT
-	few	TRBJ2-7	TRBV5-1	CASSSVESYEQYF	TGCGCCAGCAGCTCCGTAGAGAGTTACGAGCAGTACTTC
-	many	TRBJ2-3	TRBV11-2	CASSLAIASTDTQYF	TGTGCCAGCAGCCTAGCGATCGCTAGCACAGATACGCAGTATTTT
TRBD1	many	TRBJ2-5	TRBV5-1	CASSVSGTAQETQYF	TGCGCCAGCAGCGTCTCAGGGACAGCACAAGAGACCCAGTACTTC
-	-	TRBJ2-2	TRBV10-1	CASSESGGTGELFF	TGCGCCAGCAGTGAGTCGGGGGGCACCGGGGAGCTGTTTTTT
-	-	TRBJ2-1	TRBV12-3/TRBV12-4	CANRRTGTGTFNEQFF	TGTGCCAACAGGCGTACCGGGACTGGAACCTTCAATGAGCAGTTCTTC
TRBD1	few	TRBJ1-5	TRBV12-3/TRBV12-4	CASRTTGSPNQPQHF	TGTGCCAGCAGAACGACAGGGTCACCAAACCAGCCCCAGCATTTT
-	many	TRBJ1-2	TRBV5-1	CASRFSKAGAYGYTF	TGCGCCAGCAGGTTCAGCAAGGCGGGTGCCTATGGCTACACCTTC
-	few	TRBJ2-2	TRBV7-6	CASSLTYRTKNTGELFF	TGTGCCAGCAGCTTAACGTATCGGACTAAAAACACCGGGGAGCTGTTTTTT